This T cell receptor (beta chain) was recorded in a study of T-cell memory formation after mild COVID-19. Study as a whole: There were largely donor-specific TCR clusters. Study-wide findings and caveats: Day 37-peaking second-wave clones had unconfirmed SARS-CoV-2 specificity.

With respect to this clonotype: Its antigen is not identified.

The TCR alpha and TCR beta cDNA libraries, bearing sample barcodes and UMIs, were generated by 5'RACE using constant-segment primers. TCRdb re-called the 5' RACE reads through MiXCR, storing one row per CDR3 protein. The sample consists of approximately 190,000 distinct CDR3 sequences, about a sixth of them appearing once. This CDR3 has 16 residues. CDR1 is LNHDA and CDR2 is SQIVND in the germline V gene (reference sequence). V was shortened by 5 bases and J by 6 bases, with 17 bases between the two germline ends. The TCR sequence derives from an adult woman who had mild COVID-19 (a few samples of this study predate the infection). Cell type and time point are not known. Sequencing was done on a sample of PBMCs or a T cell subset sorted from them (not recorded which). The rearrangement links TRBV19 to TRBJ1-6, with a tentative D call TRBD1 (6 bases). CDR3 sequence (DNA): TGTGCCAGTAGTGAGACAGGTGCGCCTTCTAATTCACCCCTCCACTTT. This encodes CASSETGAPSNSPLHF.